This T cell receptor beta chain was sequenced for a study of Graves' ophthalmopathy and Graves' hyperthyroidism (dated by TCRdb to 2016 to 2019). Turning to the overall study: Peripheral blood samples were taken at the time of initial diagnosis, before any treatment was given. In total, approximately 140 blood samples were TCR-sequenced: 43 ophthalmopathy, around 75 hyperthyroidism and 17 hyperthyroidism-to-ophthalmopathy patients. To explore V-J signatures that separate ophthalmopathy from hyperthyroidism, a discovery set of about 98 patients was enrolled, consisting of about 43 with ophthalmopathy and some 56 with stable hyperthyroidism. The study used TCR beta repertoire signatures to distinguish Graves' ophthalmopathy from Graves' hyperthyroidism and to predict progression to ophthalmopathy. Following sampling, methimazole starting at 30 mg daily was administered to hyperthyroidism patients, and high-dose intravenous methylprednisolone was administered to ophthalmopathy patients. In over five hyperthyroidism patients, the T-cell repertoires found in thyroid tissue were compared with those found in blood. For independent validation, a separate cohort was made up of 18 hyperthyroidism patients plus 17 patients who later progressed from hyperthyroidism to ophthalmopathy.

V is cut by 5 bases and J by 0 bases, and the space between the germline ends is 19 bases. Taken from the germline V gene, the CDR1 and CDR2 loops are SGHAT and FQNNGV. The CDR3 has 17 amino acids, counting the end cysteine and phenylalanine. The read is trimmed to its CDR3 DNA, 51 bases read in frame from base 1. Worth noting for this clonotype: What this receptor recognizes is not known. Base qualities were left out, and no much larger clone turns up one base away.

For repertoire sequencing, the TCR beta CDR3 regions were amplified from RNA transcripts. The first round was an RT-PCR using HTBI primers with the Qiagen OneStep RT-PCR kit, and this first round was followed by a second-round multiplex PCR, then size selection and purification. The libraries underwent paired-end sequencing with 100 bp reads on an Illumina HiSeq2000. The source study handled its data this way. SOAPnuke was used for read processing, and reads with adapters, uncalled bases, a mean Phred below 15, or no exact constant-primer or identifier match were discarded. COPE v1.2.5 was used to merge high-quality paired reads. Each unique nucleotide sequence was treated as a clonotype, and MiTCR v1.1 was used to align the clonotypes to the IMGT TRB V, D and J references. The analysis was limited to V-J combinations with a frequency above 0.0001, which together covered 99.2% of the repertoires. For each V-J combination, a TCR clonal expansion and chaos score was defined as F50 clonal expansion divided by the chaos observed in the TCRdist matrix. Welch's t-statistics and random forest were used to reduce features to about 14 V-J combinations, which were fed into a naive Bayes classifier. Thyroid-blood repertoire similarity was quantified with the Morisita-Horn index. The public sequencing data were trimmed at Q25 with fastp and processed into clonotypes with MiXCR by TCRdb, which kept only in-frame beta chains. Here each entry gathers all rows of one CDR3 protein and keeps the most common genes and DNA. What appears here as the V and J calls and clone size reflects TCRdb's work, not the paper's. The sample table lists almost 750,000 distinct CDR3 sequences, roughly 40% of them with a count of one. The ten top clones hold 44% of the sample.

The research as a whole found: In cross-validation, the 13-signature model distinguished ophthalmopathy from stable hyperthyroidism with 85% to 90% sensitivity and 81.08% specificity, and in the test set the corresponding values were approximately 80% and 68%. In validation, the model predicted ophthalmopathy progression with 70.59% sensitivity and roughly 72% specificity; some 13 predicted patients were CT-confirmed with GO in a median of about 6.1 months. No statistical method was used to set the sample size in advance, and the investigators knew which group each participant was assigned to. Most of the expanded thyroid clonotypes with a frequency above 0.001 were also detected in blood, and it was suggested that the thyroid immune response may be reflected by blood repertoires.

The ophthalmopathy patients had moderately to severely active disease, with a Clinical Activity Score of 3 or higher, a NOSPECS grade of 4 or higher, and a disease duration of less than 3 months. Patients with other autoimmune diseases, uncontrolled infections, pregnancy or lactation were excluded from the study. Diagnosis relied on clinical symptoms, serum thyroxine, TRAb, thyroid ultrasound and orbital computed tomography. PBMCs were isolated from approximately 10 ml of fresh peripheral blood by Ficoll-Paque density gradient centrifugation. Total RNA was extracted with Trizol reagent and quality-checked on an Agilent 2100 Bioanalyzer.

This chain is built from TRBV11-2 and TRBJ1-2, and the D gene may be TRBD1, 5 bases matching. This receptor was taken from an adult man with Graves' ophthalmopathy. Sequenced sample: peripheral blood. This receptor carries the CDR3 CASSATPRTTANYGYTF. The bases read TGTGCCAGCAGCGCGACTCCCAGGACAACCGCTAACTATGGCTACACCTTC.